This TCR beta chain appears in the sequencing data of a study of spatial heterogeneity in lung cancer. The study's findings and limits: It was found that expanded intratumoral alpha and beta TCR counts tracked tumor mutation counts. Expanded TCRs that were ubiquitous or regional had counts tracking ubiquitous and regional nonsynonymous mutations, respectively.

The ends were cut back, 2 bases at V and 0 bases at J, with 7 bases in the middle. The CDR3 is made up of 14 amino acids. In this sample, this clonotype is large. The antigen is not known. Via MiXCR, TCRdb re-called the 5' RACE reads, giving one row per CDR3 protein. The table records some 1,600 distinct CDR3 sequences, roughly 25% of them present only once. The sample's time point: sample taken at primary tumor resection. Unsorted tumor, nontumor lung tissue or cryopreserved PBMC supplied the whole RNA. The chain combines TRBV12-3 or TRBV12-4 with TRBJ1-1; no clear D gene. This specimen was lung tumor tissue, taken at surgery. The sequence came from a female donor with early-stage non-small cell lung cancer. The CDR3 is CASSLWEMNTEAFF. DNA of the CDR3: TGTGCCAGCAGTTTATGGGAAATGAACACTGAAGCTTTCTTT.